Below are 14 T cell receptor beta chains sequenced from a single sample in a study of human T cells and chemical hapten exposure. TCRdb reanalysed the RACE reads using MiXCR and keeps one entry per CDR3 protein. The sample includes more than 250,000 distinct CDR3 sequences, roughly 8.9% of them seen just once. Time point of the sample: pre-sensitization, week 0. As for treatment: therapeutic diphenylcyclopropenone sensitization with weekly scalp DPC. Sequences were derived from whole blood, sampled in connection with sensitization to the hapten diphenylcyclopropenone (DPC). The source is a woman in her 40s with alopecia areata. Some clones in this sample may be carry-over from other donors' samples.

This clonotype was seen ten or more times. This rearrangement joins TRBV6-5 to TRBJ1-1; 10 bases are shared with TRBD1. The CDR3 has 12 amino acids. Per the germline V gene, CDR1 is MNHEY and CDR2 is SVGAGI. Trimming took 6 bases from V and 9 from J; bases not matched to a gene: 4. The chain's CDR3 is CASSRDRGQAFF. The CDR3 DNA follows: TGTGCCAGCAGCAGGGACAGGGGTCAAGCTTTCTTT.

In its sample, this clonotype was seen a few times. The CDR3 sequence: CASSLWRGAVDTQYF. Here the CDR3 DNA reads TGTGCCAGCAGTTTATGGCGGGGGGCTGTGGATACGCAGTATTTT. The rearrangement uses TRBV12-3 or TRBV12-4 and TRBJ2-3; 8 bases line up with TRBD2. V lost 2 bases, J lost 6 bases, and 7 bases stayed unmatched. CDR3 length: 15 amino acids.

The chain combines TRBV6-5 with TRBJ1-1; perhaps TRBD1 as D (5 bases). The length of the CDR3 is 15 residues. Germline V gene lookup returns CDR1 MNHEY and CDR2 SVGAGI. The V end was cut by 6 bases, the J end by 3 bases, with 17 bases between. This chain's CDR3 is CASSPDTPYDTEAFF. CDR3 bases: TGTGCCAGCAGCCCGGACACCCCCTACGACACTGAAGCTTTCTTT.

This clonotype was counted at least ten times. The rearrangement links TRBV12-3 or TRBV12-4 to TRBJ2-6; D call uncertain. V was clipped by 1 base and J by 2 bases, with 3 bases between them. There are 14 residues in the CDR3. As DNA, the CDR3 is TGTGCCAGCAGTTTAGGGACTGGGGCCAACGTCCTGACTTTC. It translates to CASSLGTGANVLTF.

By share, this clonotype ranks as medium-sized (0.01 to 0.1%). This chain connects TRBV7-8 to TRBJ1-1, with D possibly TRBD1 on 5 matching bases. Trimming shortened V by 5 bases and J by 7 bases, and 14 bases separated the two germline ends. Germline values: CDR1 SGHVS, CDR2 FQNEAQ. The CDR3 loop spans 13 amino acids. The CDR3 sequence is CASSPGTGLEAFF. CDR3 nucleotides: TGTGCCAGCAGCCCCGGGACTGGCCTTGAAGCTTTCTTT.

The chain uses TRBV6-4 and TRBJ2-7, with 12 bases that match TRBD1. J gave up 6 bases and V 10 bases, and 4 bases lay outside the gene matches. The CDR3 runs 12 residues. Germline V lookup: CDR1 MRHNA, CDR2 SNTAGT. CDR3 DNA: TGTGCCACCGGGACAGGGGGCGGCGAGCAGTACTTC. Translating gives CATGTGGGEQYF.

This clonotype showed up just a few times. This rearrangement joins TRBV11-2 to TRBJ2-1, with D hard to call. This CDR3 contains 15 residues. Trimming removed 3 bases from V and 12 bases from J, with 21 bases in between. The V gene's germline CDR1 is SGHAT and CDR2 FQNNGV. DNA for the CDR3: TGTGCCAGCAGCTTCGAATGGGCAGTGCCCGATAGGCAGTTCTTC. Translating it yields CASSFEWAVPDRQFF.

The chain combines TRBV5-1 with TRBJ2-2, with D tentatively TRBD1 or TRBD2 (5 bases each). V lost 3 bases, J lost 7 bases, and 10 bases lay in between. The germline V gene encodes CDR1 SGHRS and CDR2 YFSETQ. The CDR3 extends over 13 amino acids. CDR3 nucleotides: TGCGCCAGCAGCTCACAGGAGGACGGGGAGCTGTTTTTT. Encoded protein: CASSSQEDGELFF.

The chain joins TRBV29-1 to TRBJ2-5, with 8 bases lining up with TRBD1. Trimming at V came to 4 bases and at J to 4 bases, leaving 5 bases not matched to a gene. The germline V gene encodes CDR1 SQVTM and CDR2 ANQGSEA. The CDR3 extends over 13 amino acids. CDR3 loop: CSVGPTGGETQYF. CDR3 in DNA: TGCAGCGTTGGCCCCACAGGGGGAGAGACCCAGTACTTC.

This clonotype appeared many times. CDR3: CASSSGSGSGADTQYF. CDR3 DNA: TGTGCCAGCAGCTCGGGTTCCGGGAGTGGGGCAGATACGCAGTATTTT. The genes are TRBV7-3 and TRBJ2-3; D is possibly TRBD2 (6 bases). Germline-derived CDR1 and CDR2 are SGHTA and FQGTGA. Trimming left V 4 bases short and J 4 bases short, with 18 bases between. The CDR3 is 16 amino acids.

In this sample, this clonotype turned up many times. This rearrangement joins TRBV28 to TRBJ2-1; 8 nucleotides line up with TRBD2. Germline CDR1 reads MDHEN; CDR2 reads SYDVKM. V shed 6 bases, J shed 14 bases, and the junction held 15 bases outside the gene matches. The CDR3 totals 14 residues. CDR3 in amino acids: CASSRGGLEEKKFF. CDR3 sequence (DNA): TGTGCCAGCAGCCGAGGGGGACTAGAAGAGAAAAAGTTCTTC.

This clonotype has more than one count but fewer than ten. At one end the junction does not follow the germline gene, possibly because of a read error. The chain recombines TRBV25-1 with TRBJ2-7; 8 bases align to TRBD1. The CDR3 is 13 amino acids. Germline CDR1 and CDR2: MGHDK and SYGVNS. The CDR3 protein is CASSEGDRGPPLF. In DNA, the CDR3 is TGTGCCAGCAGTGAAGGCGACAGGGGCCCCCCACTCTTC.

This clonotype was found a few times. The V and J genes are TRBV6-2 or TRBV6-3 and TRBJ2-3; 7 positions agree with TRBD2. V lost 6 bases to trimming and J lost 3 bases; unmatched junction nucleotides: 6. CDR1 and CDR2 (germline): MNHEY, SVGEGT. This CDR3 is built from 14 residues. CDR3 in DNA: TGTGCCAGCAGCTCCGGGACTACAACAGATACGCAGTATTTT. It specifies CASSSGTTTDTQYF.

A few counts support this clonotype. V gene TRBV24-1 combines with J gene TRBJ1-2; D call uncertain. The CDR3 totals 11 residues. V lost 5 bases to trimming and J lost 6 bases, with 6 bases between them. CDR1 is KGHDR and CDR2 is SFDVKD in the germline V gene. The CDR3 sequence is CATSAGNGYTF. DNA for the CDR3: TGTGCCACCAGTGCGGGGAATGGCTACACCTTC.